This entry features one T cell receptor (beta chain) sequence. Its antigen target is currently unknown. Base-call qualities are not available, and no considerably larger clone is one nucleotide away. The data originate from a study of blood T cells in healthy people across ages (dated by TCRdb to the mid-2010s). About the full investigation: Template switching captured roughly one uniquely barcoded TCR beta cDNA molecule per two T cells in model experiments. Age-related changes in TCR beta repertoire diversity were measured in the study by deep sequencing normalized with unique cDNA molecular identifiers. Four age groups were formed from the donors: young (average about 15 years), middle-aged (around 37), aged (approximately 60) and long-lived (around 80). To avoid experimental bias, donors of different ages were spread randomly across the sequencing lanes. Using the same blood draw, the study looked at two additional independent replicas of 1 million unique cDNA reads for two donors, one aged 18 to 29 and the other aged 80 or older.

Systemically healthy Caucasian individuals from Russia, 39 in total and aged roughly 6 to 90 years, were included as donors. Ten milliliters of peripheral blood were drawn from each donor into EDTA-treated Vacutainer tubes. Ficoll-Paque density-gradient centrifugation was used to isolate PBMCs, with at least 6.5 million per sample. Total RNA, at least 6 micrograms per sample, was extracted from PBMCs with Trizol reagent. For every donor, an aliquot of PBMCs went through flow cytometry to measure the percentages of naive CD45RAhigh/CD27high T cells. Study-wide findings and limitations: Observed TCR beta diversity per million T cells fell roughly linearly with age, and a significant reduction was already apparent by age roughly 40. Bulk unsorted PBMC profiling prevented conclusive comparison of naive and antigen-experienced compartments. Donor CMV infection status was unknown, potentially confounding age-related changes in expanded clonotypes. Estimates of total diversity based on one million sequenced T cells were regarded as lower bounds and as underestimates. The percentage of naive T cells measured by flow cytometry correlated strongly with observed TCR beta diversity. Compared with the aged group, the long-lived group had more naive CD4+ T cells, fewer expanded clones and increased TCR diversity, a pattern suggesting age selection.

The method behind the library was 5' RACE. Reads for this sample came from an Illumina HiSeq 2500. A second PCR of roughly 7 to 11 cycles was run with a J-beta primer mix and a sample-barcoded 5' primer. A unique molecular identifier was introduced onto each TCR beta cDNA molecule by a template-switch 5' adaptor carrying 12 random nucleotides. Each sample yielded at least 3 million CDR3-containing paired-end reads. All of the RNA was converted into first-strand cDNA using the Mint cDNA synthesis kit, with a TRBC-specific oligonucleotide serving as the primer. All cDNA was treated with uracil-DNA glycosylase and then went through a first 18-cycle PCR with the universal primers M1SS and BC2_uni_R. Per the original workflow: Each sample was normalized by randomly selecting 1 million high-quality reads, each carrying a distinct molecular identifier. Reads with shared molecular identifiers were discarded instead of being binned into consensus sequences. CDR3 identification, clonotype clustering and error correction used MiTCR with a Q25 quality threshold and the strictest error-elimination algorithm. A nonparametric unseen species model with Euler transformation was used to estimate lower-bound total TCR beta diversity. TCRdb redid the processing of the public reads, applying fastp at Q25 and MiXCR, and retained in-frame beta chains. Rows matching on CDR3 protein sequence are summarized as one entry with the most common DNA and genes. Clone size and V and J calls follow TCRdb, not the original study. Present in this sample are about a million distinct CDR3 sequences, about 48% of which were seen just once. Of the sample, around 15% falls within the top ten clones.

The clonotype originates from a man aged 25-45 years in good health. Sequenced sample: blood.

For the CDR3, the sequence is CASRPPGLKNTGELFF. The nucleotides are TGTGCCAGCAGACCGCCGGGACTGAAGAACACCGGGGAGCTGTTTTTT. The chain links TRBV7-9 with TRBJ2-2; a weak D assignment points to TRBD2 (6 bases agree). From the cysteine up to the phenylalanine, the CDR3 has a length of 16 residues. Of the read, only the CDR3 DNA is kept; its 48 bases are in frame from base 1. CDR1 and CDR2, looked up from the germline V gene (reference sequence), are SEHNR and FQNEAQ. The junction shows trimming of 6 bases on V and 1 base on J, plus 15 bases between the germline ends.